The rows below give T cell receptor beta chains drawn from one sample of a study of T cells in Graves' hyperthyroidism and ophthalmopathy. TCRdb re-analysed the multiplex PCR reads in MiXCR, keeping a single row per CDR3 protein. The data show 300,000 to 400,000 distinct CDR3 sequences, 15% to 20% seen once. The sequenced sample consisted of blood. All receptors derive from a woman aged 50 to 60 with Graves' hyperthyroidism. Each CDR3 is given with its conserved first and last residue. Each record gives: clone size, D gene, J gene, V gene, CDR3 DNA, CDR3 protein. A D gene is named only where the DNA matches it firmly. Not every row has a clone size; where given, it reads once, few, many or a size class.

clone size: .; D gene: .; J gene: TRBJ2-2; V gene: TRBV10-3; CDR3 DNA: TGTGCCATCACCACAGGACAGCACCTGAACACCGGGGAGCTGTTTTTT; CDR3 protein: CAITTGQHLNTGELFF
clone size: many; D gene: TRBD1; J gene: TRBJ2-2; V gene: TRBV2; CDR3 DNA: TGTGCCAGCAGCCGAACCCTTAACAGGGGGCGCACCGGGGAGCTGTTTTTT; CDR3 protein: CASSRTLNRGRTGELFF
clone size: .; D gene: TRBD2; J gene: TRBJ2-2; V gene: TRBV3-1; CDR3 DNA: TGTGCCAGCAGCCAAGGTGGGCTAGCGGGACCGGGGGAGCTGTTTTTT; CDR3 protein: CASSQGGLAGPGELFF
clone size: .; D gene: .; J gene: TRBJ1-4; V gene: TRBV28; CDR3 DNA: TGTGCCAGCAATTCATGGGACATTTCTGCAACTAATGAAAAACTGTTTTTT; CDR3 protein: CASNSWDISATNEKLFF
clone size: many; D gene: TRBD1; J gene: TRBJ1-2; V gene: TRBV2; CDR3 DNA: TGTGCCAGCAATATTCAGGGGGACTATGGCTACACCTTC; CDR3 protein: CASNIQGDYGYTF
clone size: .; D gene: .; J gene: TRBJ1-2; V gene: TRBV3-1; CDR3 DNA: TGTGCCAGCAGCTCGAGCGAAGTGATAGAGCACTATGGCTACACCTTC; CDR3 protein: CASSSSEVIEHYGYTF
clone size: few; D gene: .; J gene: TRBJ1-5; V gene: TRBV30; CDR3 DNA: TGTGCCTGGAGTGGAGCCCTGGGCGGGGGCCAGCCCCAGCATTTT; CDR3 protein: CAWSGALGGGQPQHF
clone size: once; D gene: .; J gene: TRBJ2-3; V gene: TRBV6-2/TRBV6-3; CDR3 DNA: TGTGCCAGCATGAGCGGCGTGCGGGCCTACACAGATACGCAGTATTTT; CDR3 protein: CASMSGVRAYTDTQYF
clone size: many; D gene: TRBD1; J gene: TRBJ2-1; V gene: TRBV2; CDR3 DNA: TGTGCCAGCAGATCAACCGGGACAGGTGGGCAGTTCTTC; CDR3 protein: CASRSTGTGGQFF
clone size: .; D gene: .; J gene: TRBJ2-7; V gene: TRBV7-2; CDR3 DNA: TGTGCCAGCGTTGACTCATACGAGCAGTACTTC; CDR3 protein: CASVDSYEQYF
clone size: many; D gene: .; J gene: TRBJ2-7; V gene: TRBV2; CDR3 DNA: TGTGCCAGCAGTCCCCTGACGGACCCGGAGGCCGAGCAGTACTTC; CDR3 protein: CASSPLTDPEAEQYF
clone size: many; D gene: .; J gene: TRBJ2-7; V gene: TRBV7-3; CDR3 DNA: TGTGCCAGCAGCCCCCACTATTTAGGCCAATACGAGCAGTACTTC; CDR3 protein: CASSPHYLGQYEQYF
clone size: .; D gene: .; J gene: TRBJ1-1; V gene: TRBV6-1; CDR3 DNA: TGTGCCAGCAGTGAGTTCCGGTGGTCTGAAGCTTTCTTT; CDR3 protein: CASSEFRWSEAFF
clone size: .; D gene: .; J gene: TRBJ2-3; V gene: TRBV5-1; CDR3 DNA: TGCGCCAGCAGCTTGGACCCGAACTCCGATACGCAGTATTTT; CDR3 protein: CASSLDPNSDTQYF
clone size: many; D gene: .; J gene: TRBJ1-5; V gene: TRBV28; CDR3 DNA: TGTGCCAGCAGTCAATGGACAGATGGCAATCAGCCCCAGCATTTT; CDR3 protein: CASSQWTDGNQPQHF
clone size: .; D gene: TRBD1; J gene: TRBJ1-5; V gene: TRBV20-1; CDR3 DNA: TGCAGTGCTAAGGACAGGAGTTATAGCAATCAGCCCCAGCATTTT; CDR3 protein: CSAKDRSYSNQPQHF
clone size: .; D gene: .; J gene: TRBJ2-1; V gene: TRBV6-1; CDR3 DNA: TGTGCCAGCAGTGCCTTGCTAGGGAATGAGCAGTCCTTC; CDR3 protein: CASSALLGNEQSF
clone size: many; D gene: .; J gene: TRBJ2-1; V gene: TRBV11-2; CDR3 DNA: TGTGCCAGCAGCTCCGCGGGCCCGTACAATGAGCAGTTCTTC; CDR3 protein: CASSSAGPYNEQFF
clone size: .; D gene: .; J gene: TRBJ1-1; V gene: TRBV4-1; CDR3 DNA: TGCGCCAGCAGCCAAGTAATAGGGACGAACACTGAAGCTTTCTTT; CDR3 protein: CASSQVIGTNTEAFF
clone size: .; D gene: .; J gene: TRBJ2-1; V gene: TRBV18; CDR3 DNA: TGTGCCAGCTCACCTCTATCGGACAGTTACAATGAGCAGTTCTTC; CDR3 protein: CASSPLSDSYNEQFF
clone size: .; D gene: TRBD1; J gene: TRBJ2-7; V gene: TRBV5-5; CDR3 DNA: TGTGCCAGCAGCTTGAGAGGGGGCCTTACCTACGAGCAGTACTTC; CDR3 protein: CASSLRGGLTYEQYF
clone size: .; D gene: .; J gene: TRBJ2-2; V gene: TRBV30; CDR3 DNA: TGTGCCTGGAGTGTATCGGGAAGCGGGGAGCTGTTTTTT; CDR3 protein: CAWSVSGSGELFF
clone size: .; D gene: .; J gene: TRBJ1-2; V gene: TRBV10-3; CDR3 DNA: TGTGCCATCAGTGATGGTTCAGGCCTTCTAGCTAACTATGGCTACACCTTC; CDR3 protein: CAISDGSGLLANYGYTF
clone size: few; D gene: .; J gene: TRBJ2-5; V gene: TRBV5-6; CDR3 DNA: TGTGCCAGCAGCGCGACTGCGTGGCAAGAGACCCAGTACTTC; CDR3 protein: CASSATAWQETQYF
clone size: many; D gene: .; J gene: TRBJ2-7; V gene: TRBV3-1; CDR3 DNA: TGTGCCAGCAGCCAAGAGAGTCGGTACGAGCAGTACTTC; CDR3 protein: CASSQESRYEQYF
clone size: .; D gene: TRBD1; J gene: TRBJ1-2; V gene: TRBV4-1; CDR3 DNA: TGCGCCAGCAGCCCCACATCACGGACAGGGAACTATGGCTACACCTTC; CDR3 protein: CASSPTSRTGNYGYTF
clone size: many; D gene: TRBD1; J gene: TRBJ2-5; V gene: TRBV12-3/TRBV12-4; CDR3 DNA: TGTGCCAGCATGGACAGGGATTCGGGAATGGAGACCCAGTACTTC; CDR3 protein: CASMDRDSGMETQYF
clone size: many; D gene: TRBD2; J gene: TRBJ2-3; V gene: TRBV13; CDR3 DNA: TGTGCCAGCAGCTTGGAGGCTAGCGGGGCCGGCGATACGCAGTATTTT; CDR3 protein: CASSLEASGAGDTQYF
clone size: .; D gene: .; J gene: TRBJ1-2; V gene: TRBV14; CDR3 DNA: TGTGCCAGCAGCCAAGACAGGATCTATGGCTACACCTTC; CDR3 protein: CASSQDRIYGYTF
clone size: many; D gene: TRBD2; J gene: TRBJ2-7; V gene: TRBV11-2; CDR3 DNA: TGTGCCAGCAGCCGGACTAGCTCCTACGAGCAGTACTTC; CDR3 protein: CASSRTSSYEQYF
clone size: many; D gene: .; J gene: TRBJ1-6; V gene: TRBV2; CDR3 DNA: TGTGCCAGCAGTGGGACTTTTAGGGGTTATAATTCACCCCTCCACTTT; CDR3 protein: CASSGTFRGYNSPLHF
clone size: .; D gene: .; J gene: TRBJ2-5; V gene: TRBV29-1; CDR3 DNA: TGCAGCGTTCAGCGGCCGCAAGAGACCCAGTACTTC; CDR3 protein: CSVQRPQETQYF
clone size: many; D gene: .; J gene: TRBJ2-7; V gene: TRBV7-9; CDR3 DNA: TGTGCCAGCAGCTTAGGTTTGAGCCGGAACGAGCAGTACTTC; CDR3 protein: CASSLGLSRNEQYF
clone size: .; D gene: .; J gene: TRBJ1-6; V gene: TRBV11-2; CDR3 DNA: TGTGCCACCCCCTGCGGGGCAGGGAGGGGGTCACCCCTCCACTTT; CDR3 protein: CATPCGAGRGSPLHF
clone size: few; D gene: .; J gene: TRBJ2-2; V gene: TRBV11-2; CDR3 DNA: TGTGCCAGCAGCTTAGTTCAGGGGCGGCGCGGGGAGCTGTTTTTT; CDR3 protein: CASSLVQGRRGELFF
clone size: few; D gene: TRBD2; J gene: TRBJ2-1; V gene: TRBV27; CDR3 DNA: TGTGCCAGCACCGAACTAGCGGGAGGGCCGAATGAGCAGTTCTTC; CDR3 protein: CASTELAGGPNEQFF
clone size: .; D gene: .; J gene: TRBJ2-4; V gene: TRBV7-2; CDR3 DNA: TGTGCCAGCAGCCGGGCGGTGGGCATACAAAACATTCAGTACTTC; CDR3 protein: CASSRAVGIQNIQYF
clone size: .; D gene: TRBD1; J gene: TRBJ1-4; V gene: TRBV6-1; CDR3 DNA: TGTGCCAGCGGTGGGACCGGGACAGGTGGGGAAAAACTGTTTTTT; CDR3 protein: CASGGTGTGGEKLFF
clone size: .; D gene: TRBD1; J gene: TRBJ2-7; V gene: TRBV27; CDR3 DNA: TGTGCCAGCAGACGGACAGGGGTCTCCTACGAGCAGTACTTC; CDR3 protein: CASRRTGVSYEQYF
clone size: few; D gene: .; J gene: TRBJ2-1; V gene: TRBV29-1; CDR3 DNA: TGCAGCCGGGACAACTACAATGAGCAGTTCTTC; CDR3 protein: CSRDNYNEQFF
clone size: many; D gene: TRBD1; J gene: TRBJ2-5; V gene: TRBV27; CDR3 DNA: TGTGCCAGCAGTTTTAGCCGGGACAGGGGTAAAGAGACCCAGTACTTC; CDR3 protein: CASSFSRDRGKETQYF
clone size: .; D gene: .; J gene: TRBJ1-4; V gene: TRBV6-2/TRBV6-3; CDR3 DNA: TGTGCCAGCAGTTCACTAGCTGAAAAACTGTTTTTT; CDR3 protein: CASSSLAEKLFF
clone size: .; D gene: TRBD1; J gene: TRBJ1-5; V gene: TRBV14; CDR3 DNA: TGTGCCAGCAGCCAACGACAGGGTAACAATCAGCCCCAGCATTTT; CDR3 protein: CASSQRQGNNQPQHF
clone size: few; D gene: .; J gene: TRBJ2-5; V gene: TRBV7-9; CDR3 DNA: TGTGCCAGCAGGGCCGGGGCCCTGGAGACCCAGTACTTC; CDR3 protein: CASRAGALETQYF
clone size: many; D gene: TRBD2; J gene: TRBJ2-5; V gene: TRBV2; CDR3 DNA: TGTGCCAGCAGTGAGAGGACTAGGCAAGAGACCCAGTACTTC; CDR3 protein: CASSERTRQETQYF
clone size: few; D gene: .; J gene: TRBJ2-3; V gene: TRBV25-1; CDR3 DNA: TGTGCCAGCAGTGATCCATTTAATACGCAGTATTTT; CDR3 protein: CASSDPFNTQYF
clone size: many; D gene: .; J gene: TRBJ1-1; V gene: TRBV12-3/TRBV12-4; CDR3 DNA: TGTGCCAGCAGTCCCAGGGGAGACACTGAAGCTTTCTTT; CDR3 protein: CASSPRGDTEAFF
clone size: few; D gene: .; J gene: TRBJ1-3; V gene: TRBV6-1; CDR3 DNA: TGTGCCAGCACAAGCAGCTCTGGAAACACCATATATTTT; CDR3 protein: CASTSSSGNTIYF
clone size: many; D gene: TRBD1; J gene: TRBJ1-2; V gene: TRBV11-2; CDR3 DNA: TGTGCCAGCAGGATACAGGGGGACTATGGCTACACCTTC; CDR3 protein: CASRIQGDYGYTF
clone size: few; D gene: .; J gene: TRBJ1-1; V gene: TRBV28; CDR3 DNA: TGTGCCAGCAGGGAGGGCCCCCTGGGCACTGAAGCTTTCTTT; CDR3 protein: CASREGPLGTEAFF
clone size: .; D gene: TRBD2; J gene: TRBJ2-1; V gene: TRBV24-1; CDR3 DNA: TGTGCCACCAGTGACTCGACTAGCGGGGAAAATGAGCAGTTCTTC; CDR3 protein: CATSDSTSGENEQFF
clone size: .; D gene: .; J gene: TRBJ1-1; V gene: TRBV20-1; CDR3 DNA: TGCAGTGCTATGGGTCGGGGGGCCGTTAACACTGAAGCTTTCTTT; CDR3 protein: CSAMGRGAVNTEAFF
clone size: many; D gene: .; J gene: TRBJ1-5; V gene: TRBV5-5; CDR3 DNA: TGTGCCAGCAGCTTGGAATGGCATAGCAATCAGCCCCAGCATTTT; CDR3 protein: CASSLEWHSNQPQHF
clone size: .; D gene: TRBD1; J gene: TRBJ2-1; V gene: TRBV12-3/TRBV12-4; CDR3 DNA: TGTGCCACTCGGACAGGGGGTGGCAATGAGCAGTTCTTC; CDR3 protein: CATRTGGGNEQFF
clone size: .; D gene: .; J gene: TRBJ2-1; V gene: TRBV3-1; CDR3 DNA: TGTGCCAGCAGCTTCGCGGGAAGGCCCAATGAGCAGTTCTTC; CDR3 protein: CASSFAGRPNEQFF
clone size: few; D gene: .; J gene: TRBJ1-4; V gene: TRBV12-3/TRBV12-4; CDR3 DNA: TGTGCCAGCAGTTTCAATGAAAAACTGTTTTTT; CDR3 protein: CASSFNEKLFF
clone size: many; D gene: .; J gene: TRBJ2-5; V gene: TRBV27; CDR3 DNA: TGTGCCAGGCATGCCCGCCAAGAGACCCAGTACTTC; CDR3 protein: CARHARQETQYF
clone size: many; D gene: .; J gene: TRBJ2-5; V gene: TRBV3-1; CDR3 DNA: TGTGCCAGCAGCCAAACCACTTGGGAGACCCAGTACTTC; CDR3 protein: CASSQTTWETQYF
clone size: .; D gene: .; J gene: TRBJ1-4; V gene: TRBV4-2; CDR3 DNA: TGTGCCAGCAGCCAAGAGGAAAGAAATGAAAAACTGTTTTTT; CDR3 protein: CASSQEERNEKLFF
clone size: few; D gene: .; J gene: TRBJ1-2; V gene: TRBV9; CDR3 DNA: TGTGCCAGCAGCTCAGCGGGGCCCGATGGCTACACCTTC; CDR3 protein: CASSSAGPDGYTF